What follows are 22 T cell receptor beta chains derived from one specimen sequenced in a study of Tregs in tolerant kidney transplant recipients. Data came from immunoSEQ multiplex PCR; TCRdb stores just in-frame clones and leaves some out. Its table records roughly 50,000 clones. Sequencing was performed on CD4+ T cells from blood, taken before the transplant. The receptors originated from a human donor who received a combined kidney and bone marrow transplant.

On this clone: Read coverage stops 3 residues before the CDR3 terminus; the germline J gene supplies the remainder. The V and J genes are TRBV6-1 and TRBJ1-1; TRBD1 is a possible D gene (5 bases). Germline loops: CDR1 MNHNS, CDR2 SASEGT. Deletions cut 1 base from V and 1 base from J, with 10 bases between. The CDR3 covers 15 residues. The CDR3 sequence: CASSEVGRGNTEAFF. The CDR3 bases that were read are TGTGCCAGCAGTGAAGTGGGAAGGGGGAACACTGAA.

As concerns this clone: Read coverage stops 3 residues before the CDR3 terminus; the germline J gene supplies the remainder. J is TRBJ1-2 and V is TRBV5-6; D is unclear. CDR3 length: 15 amino acids. Germline values: CDR1 SGHDT, CDR2 YYEEEE. The CDR3 spells CASSHDGRASSGYTF. Partial CDR3 DNA: TGTGCCAGCAGCCATGACGGGCGGGCCTCCTCCGGC.

Comments on this clone: Coverage ceases 3 residues before the CDR3 finishes, and the germline J gene fills in the end. The rearrangement uses TRBV10-1 and TRBJ2-7; 12 nucleotides match TRBD1. The CDR3 spans 14 residues. Germline CDR1 reads WNHNN; CDR2 reads SYGVQD (reference sequence). V dropped 7 bases and J dropped 5; count of bases not matched to a gene: 6. The CDR3: CASNPGTGGDEQYF. The sequenced CDR3 bases are TGCGCCAGCAATCCCGGGACAGGGGGCGACGAG.

A note on this clone: The read ends 3 residues before the CDR3 terminus; that terminus is restored from the germline J gene. The chain carries TRBV18 and TRBJ2-6; the match to TRBD1 covers 7 bases. This CDR3 has 18 amino acids. Unmatched junction bases numbered 9, after V lost 4 bases and J lost 0 bases. Germline lookup yields CDR1 KGHSH and CDR2 LQKENI. The part of the CDR3 DNA that was read is TGTGCCAGCTCACGGGCTGGGACAGTCAGCTCTGGGGCCAACGTC. Translation gives CASSRAGTVSSGANV. Given in full, the CDR3 is CASSRAGTVSSGANVLTF.

Notes on this clone: The sequenced fragment ends 3 residues before the CDR3 boundary, so the rest is inferred from the germline J gene. The chain has TRBV7-2 and TRBJ2-3; a possible D gene is TRBD1 (7 bases). Looked up from germline, CDR1 is SGHTA and CDR2 is FQGNSA. The CDR3 covers 14 residues. V lost 4 bases, J lost 3 bases, and 11 bases lay in between. CDR3 sequence: CASSSPGGTDTQYF. CDR3 bases read: TGTGCCAGCAGCTCCCCAGGGGGGACAGATACG.

The CDR3 protein is CASSIVILAGANEQFF. The DNA read from the CDR3 is TGTGCCAGTAGTATAGTTATACTAGCGGGAGCGAATGAG. This chain uses TRBV19 with TRBJ2-1; 11 positions match TRBD2. The read ends 3 residues early relative to the CDR3; the germline J gene fills the gap. CDR1 and CDR2 (germline): LNHDA, SQIVND (reference sequence). This CDR3 contains 16 residues. The junction had 6 bases not matched to a gene; V was cut back by 1 base and J by 7 bases.

A word on this clone: Sequencing ends 3 residues short of the CDR3 end; the germline J gene provides the rest. The genes are TRBV19 and TRBJ1-5; no firm D call. Germline V gene lookup returns CDR1 LNHDA and CDR2 SQIVND (reference sequence). V was shortened by 2 bases and J by 8 bases, with 7 bases between the two germline ends. The CDR3 spans 12 residues. The CDR3: CASSIYPEPQHF. CDR3 DNA, as far as it was read: TGTGCCAGTAGTATATACCCGGAGCCC.

With respect to this clone: The read halts 3 residues ahead of the CDR3 end, with the missing end drawn from the germline J gene. The rearrangement joins TRBV2 to TRBJ1-6, with D perhaps matching TRBD1 (5 bases). Germline V gene lookup returns CDR1 SNHLY and CDR2 FYNNEI. The V and J ends lost 8 bases and 8 bases respectively, with 10 bases between them. This CDR3 has 12 residues. CDR3 region: CASGTVYSPLHF. The part of the CDR3 DNA that was read is TGTGCCAGCGGGACTGTCTATTCACCC.

On this clone: The read finishes 3 residues shy of the CDR3 end, and the germline J gene is used to complete it. The chain employs TRBV7-2 and TRBJ1-4; unclear D gene. The CDR3 sequence is 14 residues long. The V end was cut by 5 bases, the J end by 4 bases, with 11 bases between. CDR1 and CDR2 from the germline V gene are SGHTA and FQGNSA. The CDR3 sequence: CASSPHGSNEKLFF. The covered CDR3 bases are TGTGCCAGCAGCCCCCATGGCAGTAATGAAAAA.

Notes on this clone: From the germline J gene comes the end of the CDR3, since the read stops 3 residues before it. V gene TRBV5-6 combines with J gene TRBJ1-1; D might be TRBD1 (5 bases). Germline V gives CDR1 SGHDT, CDR2 YYEEEE. With 4 bases removed from V and 1 base from J, the gap between germline ends came to 11 bases. The CDR3 totals 14 residues. The sequenced part of the CDR3 DNA is TGTGCCAGCAGCCCTAACGACAGGAACACTGAA. This gives the protein CASSPNDRNTE. In full, the CDR3 is CASSPNDRNTEAFF.

Regarding this clone: The read finishes 3 residues shy of the CDR3 end, and the germline J gene is used to complete it. J is TRBJ2-7 and V is TRBV18; 7 bases align to TRBD2. Germline V gene sequence: CDR1 KGHSH, CDR2 LQKENI. The junction had 5 bases not matched to a gene; V was cut back by 4 bases and J by 2 bases. This CDR3 spans 14 amino acids. CDR3 sequence reads: CASSRTRSTYEQYF. The sequenced part of the CDR3 DNA is TGTGCCAGCTCACGGACTAGATCAACCTACGAG.

As regards this clone: The CDR3 extends 3 residues past the end of the read, so its final part is completed from the germline J gene. The V and J genes are TRBV20-1 and TRBJ2-1; TRBD2 agrees at 8 bases. The CDR3 covers 16 residues. Germline-derived CDR1 and CDR2 are DFQATT and SNEGSKA (reference sequence). With 1 base clipped from V and 8 bases from J, the junction kept 13 bases outside the gene matches. CDR3 region: CSARGLGVLAGHEQFF. Incomplete CDR3 DNA: TGCAGTGCTAGAGGCCTAGGGGTCCTAGCGGGTCATGAG.

For this clone: The CDR3 end falls 3 residues outside the read, so it is completed with the germline J gene. The gene calls are TRBV7-2 and TRBJ1-6; 9 positions match TRBD1. CDR1 is SGHTA, CDR2 FQGNSA, per germline. The junction had 5 bases not matched to a gene; V was cut back by 3 bases and J by 8 bases. This CDR3 region has 15 residues. Partial CDR3 DNA: TGTGCCAGCAGCTTTACAGGGGGCTTGGATTCACCC. It specifies CASSFTGGLDSP. The full CDR3 sequence reads CASSFTGGLDSPLHF.

On this clone itself: The read falls 3 residues short of the CDR3 end, and the missing part is taken from the germline J gene. This chain joins TRBV6-2 or TRBV6-3 and TRBJ1-6, with 8 bases fitting TRBD1. Germline trimming cut 2 bases from V and 9 bases from J; bases unmatched to any gene: 6. The CDR3 runs 15 residues. The germline CDR1 and CDR2 sequences are MNHEY and SVGEGT. The CDR3 region is CASSYGQGIGSPLHF. CDR3 DNA (partial): TGTGCCAGCAGTTACGGACAGGGAATCGGTTCACCC.

As concerns this clone: The read stops 3 residues short of the end of the CDR3; the missing end is completed from the germline J gene. The rearrangement links TRBV29-1 to TRBJ2-7; perhaps TRBD2 as D (6 bases). Germline V CDR1 and CDR2: SQVTM, ANQGSEA. The CDR3 is 11 amino acids. With 4 bases removed from V and 6 bases from J, the gap between germline ends came to 10 bases. The covered CDR3 bases are TGCAGCGTTGCCGGGGGTGGCGAG. Translating gives CSVAGGGE. The CDR3 as a whole reads CSVAGGGEQYF.

Remarks on this clone: The read gets to within 3 residues of the CDR3 end, and the germline J gene fills in the rest. The J gene is TRBJ1-2, the V gene TRBV23-1; tentatively, D is TRBD1 (6 bases). TRBV23-1 is an ORF, and what it does is uncertain. This CDR3 is built from 16 residues. Trimming removed 3 bases from V and 1 base from J, with 15 bases in between. The CDR3 DNA, read in part, is TGCGCCAGCAGTCAGACCGTGGACAGTTTTAACTATGGC. Protein sequence: CASSQTVDSFNYG. The whole CDR3 reads CASSQTVDSFNYGYTF.

Of note for this clone: The CDR3 end is not reached by the read, which stops 3 residues before it; the germline J gene fills it in. The V call is TRBV19, the J call TRBJ2-3; 9 bases line up with TRBD1. Germline CDR1 and CDR2: LNHDA and SQIVND (reference sequence). This CDR3 has 15 residues. With 5 bases clipped from V and 2 bases from J, the junction kept 5 bases outside the gene matches. The sequenced part of the CDR3 DNA is TGTGCCAGTAGTGCCGACAGGGGGTACACAGATACG. Its protein is CASSADRGYTDT. The full CDR3 reads CASSADRGYTDTQYF.

In regard to this clone: The read terminates 3 residues before the CDR3 end, so the remaining end is supplied by the germline J gene. The chain has TRBV18 and TRBJ1-1; D perhaps matches TRBD1 (6 bases). CDR1 and CDR2 from the germline V gene are KGHSH and LQKENI. The CDR3 covers 14 residues. Trimming took off 8 bases at V and 4 bases at J, with 17 bases between the two ends. CDR3 loop: CASRQAEKGTEAFF. CDR3 DNA, as far as it was read: TGTGCCAGCCGACAGGCGGAGAAGGGCACTGAA.

With regard to this clone: The CDR3 goes on 3 residues after the read ends, and that part is filled in from the germline J gene. The chain recombines TRBV7-6 with TRBJ1-5; D ambiguous. The CDR3 is made up of 13 amino acids. The V gene lost 2 bases and the J gene lost 2 bases, with 4 bases spanning the gap. Germline CDR1 reads SGHVS; CDR2 reads FNYEAQ. The CDR3 sequence: CASSLQGNQPQHF. The sequenced part of the CDR3 DNA is TGTGCCAGCAGCTTACAGGGCAATCAGCCC.

In the case of this clone: The sequenced fragment ends 3 residues before the CDR3 boundary, so the rest is inferred from the germline J gene. This sequence joins TRBV19 and TRBJ2-3; tentatively, D is TRBD1 (6 bases). The V gene lost 4 bases and the J gene lost 2 bases, with 19 bases spanning the gap. CDR1 and CDR2 (germline): LNHDA, SQIVND (reference sequence). The CDR3 spans 17 residues. This CDR3 reads CASSTTFGAGDTDTQYF. CDR3 bases read: TGTGCCAGTAGTACAACCTTTGGTGCAGGGGACACAGATACG.

The CDR3 bases that were read are TGCGCCAGCAGCCCGGGGGTGGGAGAGACC. Translated: CASSPGVGET. The entire CDR3 sequence reads CASSPGVGETQYF. The rearrangement links TRBV5-1 to TRBJ2-5; perhaps TRBD2 as D (6 bases). With the read ending 3 residues before the CDR3 end, the germline J gene is used to fill in that end. This CDR3 spans 13 amino acids. The V and J ends lost 4 bases and 4 bases respectively, with 11 bases between them. Germline values: CDR1 SGHRS, CDR2 YFSETQ.

A word on this clone: The read terminates 3 residues ahead of where the CDR3 ends, so the germline J gene completes it. The chain links TRBV19 to TRBJ2-5; 12 positions match TRBD2. Germline lookup yields CDR1 LNHDA and CDR2 SQIVND (reference sequence). The CDR3 spans 15 residues. The V and J ends lost 4 bases and 4 bases, in that order; junction bases with no gene match: 4. CDR3 amino acids: CASSRGLAGVETQYF. The covered CDR3 bases are TGTGCCAGTAGTAGGGGACTAGCGGGCGTAGAGACC.